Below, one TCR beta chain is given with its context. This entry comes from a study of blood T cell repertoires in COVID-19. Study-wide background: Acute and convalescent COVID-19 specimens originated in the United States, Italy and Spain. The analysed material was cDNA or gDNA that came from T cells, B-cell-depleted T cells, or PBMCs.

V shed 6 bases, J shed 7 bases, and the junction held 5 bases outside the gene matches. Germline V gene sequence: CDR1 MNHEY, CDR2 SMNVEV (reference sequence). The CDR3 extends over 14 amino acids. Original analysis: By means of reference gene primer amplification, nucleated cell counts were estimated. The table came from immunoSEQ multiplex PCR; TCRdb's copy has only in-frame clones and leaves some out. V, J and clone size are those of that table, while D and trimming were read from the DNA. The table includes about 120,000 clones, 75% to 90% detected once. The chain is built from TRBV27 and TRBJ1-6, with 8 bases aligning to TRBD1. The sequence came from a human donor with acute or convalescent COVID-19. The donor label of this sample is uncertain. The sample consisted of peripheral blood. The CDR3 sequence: CASRTWTGNSPLHF. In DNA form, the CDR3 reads TGTGCCAGCAGGACCTGGACAGGGAATTCACCCCTCCACTTT.